This is a list of T cell receptor beta chains from one sample in a study of neoadjuvant anti-PD-1 for oral cavity cancer. The repertoire was sequenced with immunoSEQ multiplex PCR; TCRdb's copy has only in-frame clones and lacks some. The table lists more than 12,000 clones, approximately 40% of them singletons. This material consisted of tumor tissue, taken after nivolumab (anti-PD-1) treatment. These receptors all come from a person aged 35-79 years with oral cavity squamous cell carcinoma. The conserved cysteine and the conserved F or W are not part of the CDR3 here. A D gene is named only where the DNA matches it firmly. The size entry is marked missing in some rows and otherwise reads once, few, many or a size class.

J gene | V gene | clone size | D gene | CDR3 protein
TRBJ1-4 | TRBV7-8 | NA | NA | ASSLAQGTHNEKLF
TRBJ2-7 | TRBV18 | medium-sized | TRBD1 | ASSLQGVGEQY
TRBJ2-1 | TRBV4-2 | NA | TRBD2 | ASSPGLAGGRDEQF
TRBJ2-4 | TRBV6-5 | few | NA | ASTYFGIQY
TRBJ2-7 | TRBV5-8 | NA | NA | ASSLGRGGYEQY
TRBJ2-7 | TRBV4-1 | few | NA | ASSQLGESYEQY
TRBJ2-1 | TRBV27 | NA | TRBD1 | ASSPNRGPTYNEQF
TRBJ1-4 | TRBV5-4 | NA | TRBD1 | ASSSGGANEKLF
TRBJ2-3 | TRBV4-1 | NA | NA | ASSRQVSSTDTQY
TRBJ1-2 | TRBV19 | medium-sized | TRBD1 | ASTPDRGYYGYT
TRBJ1-6 | TRBV7-6 | NA | NA | ASSLEAGRSSSYNSPLH
TRBJ1-3 | TRBV11-2 | few | NA | ASSLEGGIGNTIY
TRBJ1-2 | TRBV29-1 | few | NA | SVERSYGYT
TRBJ2-1 | TRBV5-1 | few | NA | ASWGSYNEQF
TRBJ1-6 | TRBV7-9 | few | TRBD1 | ASSAPGQRNSPLH
TRBJ2-3 | TRBV11-3 | few | TRBD1 | ASSAAGTGATDTQY
TRBJ2-7 | TRBV2 | NA | NA | ASSGQSYEQY
TRBJ1-1 | TRBV19 | NA | NA | ASRYTGSDTEAF
TRBJ2-7 | TRBV7-2 | NA | NA | ASSLEPVYEQY
TRBJ2-1 | TRBV25-1 | hyperexpanded | NA | ASSKTDYNEQF
TRBJ1-1 | TRBV7-2 | NA | NA | ASSLAWDGTEAF
TRBJ1-2 | TRBV27 | NA | TRBD1 | ASSLGPDRVGGYT
TRBJ1-3 | TRBV5-6 | once | TRBD1 | ASSDDRGGTGDTIY
TRBJ2-2 | TRBV6-1 | few | NA | ASRAGYAGELF
TRBJ2-3 | TRBV28 | NA | NA | ASSSPDSTDTQY
TRBJ2-2 | TRBV2 | NA | NA | ASSGRLRELF
TRBJ1-1 | TRBV7-6 | NA | NA | ASSSLRNTEAF
TRBJ1-2 | TRBV13 | few | TRBD1 | ASSSDRADYGYT
TRBJ2-1 | TRBV5-4 | few | NA | ASTPGGFSYNEQF
TRBJ2-5 | TRBV5-1 | NA | NA | ASSLQGSAEETQY
TRBJ2-3 | TRBV4-3 | NA | NA | ASQRQPGTDTQY
TRBJ2-2 | TRBV19 | many | NA | ASSFSEDTGELF
TRBJ2-5 | TRBV27 | few | TRBD2 | ASRGLAAGETQY
TRBJ1-2 | TRBV5-1 | few | NA | ASSLADHGGRDYGYT
TRBJ1-2 | TRBV6-5 | NA | NA | ASSYSGRVGNGYT
TRBJ2-7 | TRBV5-1 | NA | TRBD1 | ASSSTGEWYEQY
TRBJ2-1 | TRBV11-2 | NA | NA | ASSLEGSSYNEQF
TRBJ1-2 | TRBV2 | few | NA | ASSPGADYGYT
TRBJ1-5 | TRBV4-2 | few | TRBD1 | ASSQETGGNQPQH
TRBJ1-1 | TRBV7-8 | few | NA | ASSLGLGTEAF
TRBJ1-5 | TRBV7-2 | many | TRBD1 | ASSVQGGVNQPQH
TRBJ1-4 | TRBV29-1 | NA | TRBD1 | SVETDRYNEKLF
TRBJ1-3 | TRBV15 | NA | NA | ATSRDSAGMRSGNTIY
TRBJ2-7 | TRBV18 | NA | NA | ASSPPSNRVGEQY
TRBJ2-3 | TRBV19 | few | TRBD2 | ASTRGGGGAADTQY
TRBJ2-7 | TRBV27 | few | TRBD1 | ATPGQGYERQY
TRBJ1-1 | TRBV11-1 | many | NA | ASSLELNTEAF